A selection of T cell receptor beta chains follows, all from one sample in a study of neoadjuvant anti-PD-1 for oral cavity cancer. The repertoire was sequenced with immunoSEQ multiplex PCR; TCRdb's copy has only in-frame clones and lacks some. The top ten clones hold approximately 3% of a sample with 68,000 or so clones, approximately 81% of them seen once. Source: PBMCs, taken after nivolumab (anti-PD-1) treatment. These receptor sequences come from a person aged 40 to 85 with oral cavity squamous cell carcinoma. Each CDR3 is given with its conserved first and last residue. The D gene is left open where the match is weak. A clone size is listed for some rows: how often the clone was seen (once, few, many), or a class if it is expanded.

d_call: NA
clone_size: few
v_call: TRBV10-3
j_call: TRBJ2-3
cdr3_length: 14
cdr3_aa: CAISTGWDADTQYF
cdr3_nt: TGTGCCATCAGTACAGGGTGGGACGCAGATACGCAGTATTTT

d_call: NA
clone_size: NA
v_call: TRBV7-7
j_call: TRBJ2-7
cdr3_length: 14
cdr3_aa: CASSVADGPYEQYF
cdr3_nt: TGTGCTAGCAGCGTCGCGGACGGACCCTACGAGCAGTACTTC

d_call: TRBD1
clone_size: NA
v_call: TRBV2
j_call: TRBJ1-2
cdr3_length: 12
cdr3_aa: CASSEDRNGYTF
cdr3_nt: TGTGCCAGCAGTGAGGACAGGAATGGCTACACCTTC

d_call: NA
clone_size: once
v_call: TRBV27
j_call: TRBJ2-1
cdr3_length: 13
cdr3_aa: CASSRVVYDEQFF
cdr3_nt: TGTGCCAGCAGTCGGGTCGTTTACGATGAGCAGTTCTTC

d_call: NA
clone_size: NA
v_call: TRBV7-2
j_call: TRBJ2-3
cdr3_length: 12
cdr3_aa: CASSADSGMQYF
cdr3_nt: TGTGCCAGCAGCGCCGACTCGGGGATGCAGTATTTT

d_call: TRBD1
clone_size: NA
v_call: TRBV2
j_call: TRBJ1-2
cdr3_length: 15
cdr3_aa: CASSTGTVNIYGYTF
cdr3_nt: TGTGCCAGCAGTACCGGGACAGTCAACATCTATGGCTACACCTTC

d_call: NA
clone_size: once
v_call: TRBV6-5
j_call: TRBJ2-1
cdr3_length: 13
cdr3_aa: CASSYRDYNEQFF
cdr3_nt: TGTGCCAGCAGTTACCGGGACTACAATGAGCAGTTCTTC

d_call: NA
clone_size: NA
v_call: TRBV6-6
j_call: TRBJ1-5
cdr3_length: 16
cdr3_aa: CAIPPWVGLPAQPQHF
cdr3_nt: TGTGCCATCCCACCATGGGTAGGCCTTCCCGCTCAGCCCCAGCATTTT

d_call: TRBD2
clone_size: NA
v_call: TRBV29-1
j_call: TRBJ2-3
cdr3_length: 14
cdr3_aa: CSAQGLALTDTQYF
cdr3_nt: TGCAGCGCCCAGGGACTAGCACTCACAGATACGCAGTATTTT

d_call: NA
clone_size: NA
v_call: TRBV28
j_call: TRBJ2-3
cdr3_length: 15
cdr3_aa: CASSFGGANTDTQYF
cdr3_nt: TGTGCCAGCAGTTTTGGGGGGGCCAACACAGATACGCAGTATTTT

d_call: NA
clone_size: NA
v_call: TRBV27
j_call: TRBJ2-3
cdr3_length: 18
cdr3_aa: CASSQDRRGGLHTDTQYF
cdr3_nt: TGTGCCAGCAGTCAGGACAGGAGGGGAGGCCTACACACAGATACGCAGTATTTT

d_call: NA
clone_size: NA
v_call: TRBV29-1
j_call: TRBJ1-3
cdr3_length: 15
cdr3_aa: CSVAGGVISGNTIYF
cdr3_nt: TGCAGCGTTGCCGGGGGGGTAATTTCTGGAAACACCATATATTTT

d_call: TRBD2
clone_size: once
v_call: TRBV29-1
j_call: TRBJ2-1
cdr3_length: 14
cdr3_aa: CSVPTSRGWNEQFF
cdr3_nt: TGCAGCGTACCGACTAGCCGGGGTTGGAATGAGCAGTTCTTC

d_call: TRBD2
clone_size: NA
v_call: TRBV2
j_call: TRBJ2-1
cdr3_length: 17
cdr3_aa: CASSEAASSGSWYEQFF
cdr3_nt: TGTGCCAGCAGTGAAGCGGCGTCTAGCGGGAGTTGGTATGAGCAGTTCTTC

d_call: NA
clone_size: NA
v_call: TRBV10-2
j_call: TRBJ1-3
cdr3_length: 13
cdr3_aa: CASSDRERNTIYF
cdr3_nt: TGCGCCAGCAGTGACAGGGAGAGAAACACCATATATTTT

d_call: TRBD2
clone_size: NA
v_call: TRBV7-8
j_call: TRBJ2-7
cdr3_length: 16
cdr3_aa: CASSMTSGTWTGEQYF
cdr3_nt: TGTGCCAGCAGCATGACTAGCGGGACTTGGACGGGAGAGCAGTACTTC

d_call: NA
clone_size: NA
v_call: TRBV9
j_call: TRBJ2-7
cdr3_length: 14
cdr3_aa: CASSVGAVSYEQYF
cdr3_nt: TGTGCCAGCAGCGTAGGTGCGGTCTCCTACGAGCAGTACTTC

d_call: NA
clone_size: NA
v_call: TRBV7-3
j_call: TRBJ1-1
cdr3_length: 13
cdr3_aa: CASSLEANTEAFF
cdr3_nt: TGTGCCAGCAGCTTAGAAGCGAACACTGAAGCTTTCTTT

d_call: NA
clone_size: NA
v_call: TRBV5-4
j_call: TRBJ2-6
cdr3_length: 15
cdr3_aa: CASSLRSSGANVLTF
cdr3_nt: TGTGCCAGCAGCTTGCGAAGTTCTGGGGCCAACGTCCTGACTTTC

d_call: TRBD1
clone_size: NA
v_call: TRBV6-1
j_call: TRBJ1-2
cdr3_length: 14
cdr3_aa: CASSEGPGGGGYTF
cdr3_nt: TGTGCCAGCAGTGAAGGGCCAGGGGGCGGTGGCTACACCTTC

d_call: NA
clone_size: NA
v_call: TRBV28
j_call: TRBJ2-3
cdr3_length: 13
cdr3_aa: CASKPQSTDTQYF
cdr3_nt: TGTGCCAGCAAACCTCAATCCACAGATACGCAGTATTTT

d_call: TRBD2
clone_size: NA
v_call: TRBV29-1
j_call: TRBJ2-5
cdr3_length: 14
cdr3_aa: CSAGAGLGQETQYF
cdr3_nt: TGCAGCGCCGGGGCGGGACTAGGGCAAGAGACCCAGTACTTC

d_call: TRBD1
clone_size: NA
v_call: TRBV9
j_call: TRBJ1-4
cdr3_length: 15
cdr3_aa: CASSVGGQGREKLFF
cdr3_nt: TGTGCCAGCAGCGTAGGGGGACAGGGAAGAGAAAAACTGTTTTTT

d_call: TRBD1
clone_size: NA
v_call: TRBV11-1
j_call: TRBJ2-2
cdr3_length: 16
cdr3_aa: CASSPLGQLNTGELFF
cdr3_nt: TGTGCCAGCAGCCCCCTGGGACAGTTAAACACCGGGGAGCTGTTTTTT

d_call: NA
clone_size: NA
v_call: TRBV7-9
j_call: TRBJ2-3
cdr3_length: 15
cdr3_aa: CASSFPDIGSDTQYF
cdr3_nt: TGTGCCAGCAGCTTTCCCGACATAGGGTCAGATACGCAGTATTTT

d_call: NA
clone_size: NA
v_call: TRBV30
j_call: TRBJ2-4
cdr3_length: 18
cdr3_aa: CAWSVRLQKQLAKNIQYF
cdr3_nt: TGTGCCTGGAGTGTACGGCTCCAGAAACAATTAGCCAAAAACATTCAGTACTTC

d_call: NA
clone_size: NA
v_call: TRBV5-1
j_call: TRBJ2-7
cdr3_length: 14
cdr3_aa: CASSLDRSGGEQYF
cdr3_nt: TGCGCCAGCAGCTTGGACAGGTCTGGAGGAGAGCAGTACTTC

d_call: TRBD1
clone_size: NA
v_call: TRBV13
j_call: TRBJ2-1
cdr3_length: 19
cdr3_aa: CASSPIRQGRGWIYNEQFF
cdr3_nt: TGTGCCAGCAGCCCAATCCGACAGGGTAGGGGGTGGATCTACAATGAGCAGTTCTTC

d_call: NA
clone_size: NA
v_call: TRBV5-1
j_call: TRBJ2-1
cdr3_length: 14
cdr3_aa: CASSLWSGHNEQFF
cdr3_nt: TGCGCCAGCAGCTTGTGGAGCGGGCACAATGAGCAGTTCTTC

d_call: NA
clone_size: NA
v_call: TRBV5-6
j_call: TRBJ2-5
cdr3_length: 14
cdr3_aa: CASSSQGPGETQYF
cdr3_nt: TGTGCCAGCAGCTCACAGGGCCCGGGGGAGACCCAGTACTTC

d_call: NA
clone_size: few
v_call: TRBV5-1
j_call: TRBJ2-2
cdr3_length: 15
cdr3_aa: CASSFFQGHTGELFF
cdr3_nt: TGCGCCAGCAGCTTCTTCCAGGGACACACCGGGGAGCTGTTTTTT

d_call: TRBD1
clone_size: NA
v_call: TRBV6-6
j_call: TRBJ1-1
cdr3_length: 14
cdr3_aa: CASTPSGTGGEAFF
cdr3_nt: TGTGCCAGCACCCCTTCCGGGACAGGGGGTGAAGCTTTCTTT